Below, 13 T cell receptor beta chains from the same sample are listed, as sequenced in a study of T cells in Graves' hyperthyroidism and ophthalmopathy. The investigators amplified TCR beta CDR3 regions from RNA transcripts. TCR CDR3 regions were first amplified by RT-PCR with HTBI primers. One entry per CDR3 protein, called by TCRdb with MiXCR from the multiplex PCR reads. The sample yields under 350,000 distinct CDR3 sequences, roughly 23% seen once. The sequencing input was blood. The receptors derive from a woman in her forties or fifties with Graves' hyperthyroidism.

The gene calls are TRBV7-2 and TRBJ2-3; D is perhaps TRBD2 (5 bases). Germline CDR1 and CDR2: SGHTA and FQGNSA. V was shortened by 4 bases and J by 9 bases, with 14 bases between the two germline ends. The CDR3 extends over 13 amino acids. The CDR3 sequence is CASSYRLLNTQYF. For the CDR3, the DNA is TGTGCCAGCAGCTACCGACTACTCAACACGCAGTATTTT.

This chain connects TRBV19 to TRBJ1-1; no clear D gene. CDR1 and CDR2 (germline): LNHDA, SQIVND (reference sequence). The CDR3 consists of 11 residues. Trimming left V 6 bases short and J 5 bases short, with 7 bases between. Written as DNA, the CDR3 is TGTGCCAGTAGGTTTCAGACTGAAGCTTTCTTT. Protein: CASRFQTEAFF.

This chain links TRBV27 with TRBJ1-1; D is unclear. Germline V gene data show CDR1 as MNHEY and CDR2 as SMNVEV (reference sequence). The CDR3 is made up of 12 amino acids. V lost 7 bases, J lost 8 bases, and 14 bases lay in between. The chain's CDR3 is CASNRPGGEAFF. CDR3 sequence (DNA): TGTGCCAGCAACCGACCTGGAGGAGAAGCTTTCTTT.

This clonotype was counted many times. The chain links TRBV12-3 or TRBV12-4 to TRBJ1-5; no clear D. There are 12 residues in the CDR3. V lost 6 bases to trimming and J lost 5 bases, with 8 bases between them. This CDR3 reads CASRLNYQPQHF. The CDR3 DNA follows: TGTGCCAGCAGGCTAAACTATCAGCCCCAGCATTTT.

This clonotype has ten or more counts. This rearrangement joins TRBV11-2 to TRBJ2-7; D unclear. Germline lookup yields CDR1 SGHAT and CDR2 FQNNGV. CDR3 length: 14 residues. Trimming left V 5 bases short and J 7 bases short, with 18 bases between. CDR3 residues: CASSRRLGTLEQYF. CDR3 DNA sequence: TGTGCCAGCAGCCGCCGGCTAGGCACTTTGGAGCAGTACTTC.

The chain recombines TRBV7-3 with TRBJ2-3; weak D call: TRBD2 (6 bases). The CDR3 is made up of 15 amino acids. V lost 2 bases, J lost 0 bases, and 9 bases lay in between. From germline, CDR1 is SGHTA and CDR2 FQGTGA. The CDR3 sequence is CASSLYGSSTDTQYF. In nucleotides, the CDR3 is TGTGCCAGCAGCTTATACGGGAGTAGCACAGATACGCAGTATTTT.

This chain connects TRBV2 to TRBJ1-1, with 11 bases lining up with TRBD1. Per germline, CDR1 SNHLY and CDR2 FYNNEI. This CDR3 has 15 amino acids. V shed 3 bases and J 6 bases; nucleotides not matched to a gene: 6. CDR3 in DNA: TGTGCCAGCAGTGAGAGGACAGGGGGCGAGGCTGAAGCTTTCTTT. Translated, it gives CASSERTGGEAEAFF.

This clonotype occurred many times. The J gene is TRBJ2-5, the V gene TRBV7-8; D is ambiguous. This CDR3 contains 13 residues. V lost 1 base and J lost 4, with 7 bases in between. Germline values: CDR1 SGHVS, CDR2 FQNEAQ. In DNA, the CDR3 is TGTGCCAGCAGCTTAGGACCGGGAGAGACCCAGTACTTC. As protein: CASSLGPGETQYF. Filled out from reference TRBV7-8 and TRBJ2-5, the complete variable domain reads GAGVSQSPRYKVAKRGQDVALRCDPISGHVSLFWYQQALGQGPEFLTYFQNEAQLDKSGLPSDRFFAERPEGSVSTLKIQRTQQEDSAVYLCASSLGPGETQYFGPGTRLLVL.

This clonotype appeared once. Here the CDR3 reads CASSVGQAHSNTGELFF. DNA for the CDR3: TGTGCCAGCAGCGTGGGACAGGCCCATTCGAACACCGGGGAGCTGTTTTTT. The chain joins TRBV9 to TRBJ2-2, with 8 positions matching TRBD1. This CDR3 has 17 residues. Germline CDR1 reads SGDLS; CDR2 reads YYNGEE. With V trimmed by 2 bases and J by 0 bases, 6 bases remained unmatched. Drawing the rest from reference TRBV9 and TRBJ2-2, the complete variable domain is DSGVTQTPKHLITATGQRVTLRCSPRSGDLSVYWYQQSLDQGLQFLIQYYNGEERAKGNILERFSAQQFPDLHSELNLSSLELGDSALYFCASSVGQAHSNTGELFFGEGSRLTVL.

This clonotype was detected many times. The junction and the germline gene differ at one end; a read error may be behind it. The rearrangement uses TRBV5-1 and TRBJ2-3; TRBD1 is a possible D gene (6 bases). The germline CDR1 and CDR2 sequences are SGHRS and YFSETQ. The CDR3 runs to 14 residues. This CDR3 is CASSFGQSTDTQYF. CDR3 sequence (DNA): TGTGCCAGCAGCTTCGGACAGTCCACAGATACGCAGTATTTT.

The chain couples TRBV2 to TRBJ2-3; D ambiguous. The CDR3 loop spans 13 amino acids. Germline V CDR1 and CDR2: SNHLY, FYNNEI. V lost 5 bases to trimming and J lost 6 bases, with 12 bases between them. The CDR3 coding sequence is TGTGCCAGCAGTTCCCGAGTTGACGATACGCAGTATTTT. Residues: CASSSRVDDTQYF.

The chain combines TRBV7-3 with TRBJ2-3, with TRBD2 matching over 9 bases. Trimming cost V 4 bases and J 4 bases; bases outside gene matches: 3. The CDR3 contains 14 residues. Germline V gene sequence: CDR1 SGHTA, CDR2 FQGTGA. The CDR3 region is CASSSLAGPDTQYF. For the CDR3, the DNA is TGTGCCAGCAGCTCCCTAGCGGGACCAGATACGCAGTATTTT.

As for this clonotype: The junction departs from germline at one end; a sequencing error may be responsible. The chain joins TRBV7-7 to TRBJ2-1; TRBD1 matches at 9 bases. The CDR3 is 15 amino acids. The V gene's germline CDR1 is SSHAT and CDR2 FNYEAQ (reference sequence). The CDR3 DNA follows: TGTGCTAGCAGCTTAGGGACAGGGTCGGGCAATGAGCAGTTCTTC. Its translation: CASSLGTGSGNEQFF.